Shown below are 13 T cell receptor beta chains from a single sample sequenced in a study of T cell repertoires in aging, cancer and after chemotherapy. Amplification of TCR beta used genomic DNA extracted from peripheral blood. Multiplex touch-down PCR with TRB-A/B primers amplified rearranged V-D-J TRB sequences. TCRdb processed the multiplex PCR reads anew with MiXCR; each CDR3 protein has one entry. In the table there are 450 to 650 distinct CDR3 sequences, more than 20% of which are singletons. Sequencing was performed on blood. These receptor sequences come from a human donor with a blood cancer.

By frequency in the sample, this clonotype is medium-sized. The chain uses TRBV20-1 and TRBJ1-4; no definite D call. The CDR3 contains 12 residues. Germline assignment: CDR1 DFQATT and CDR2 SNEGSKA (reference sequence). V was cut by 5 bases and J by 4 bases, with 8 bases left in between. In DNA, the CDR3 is TGCAGTGCTTCCATTGGTAATGAAAAACTGTTTTTT. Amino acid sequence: CSASIGNEKLFF.

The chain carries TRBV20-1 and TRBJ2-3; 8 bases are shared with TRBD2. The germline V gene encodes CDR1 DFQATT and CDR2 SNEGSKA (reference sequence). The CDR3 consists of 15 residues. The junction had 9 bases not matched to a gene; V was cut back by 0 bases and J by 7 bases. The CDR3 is CSAREWGGRPYTQYF. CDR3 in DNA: TGCAGTGCTAGAGAGTGGGGCGGGAGGCCCTATACGCAGTATTTT.

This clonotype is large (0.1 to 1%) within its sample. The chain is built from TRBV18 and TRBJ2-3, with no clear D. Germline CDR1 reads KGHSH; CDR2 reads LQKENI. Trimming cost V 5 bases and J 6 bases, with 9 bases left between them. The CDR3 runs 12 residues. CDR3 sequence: CASSSLVDTQYF. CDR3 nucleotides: TGTGCCAGCTCATCTCTCGTCGATACGCAGTATTTT.

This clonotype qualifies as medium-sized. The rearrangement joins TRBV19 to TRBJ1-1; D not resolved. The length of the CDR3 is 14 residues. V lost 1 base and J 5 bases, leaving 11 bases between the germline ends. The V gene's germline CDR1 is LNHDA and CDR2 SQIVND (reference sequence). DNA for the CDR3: TGTGCCAGTAGTATAGGTGAGACGGGGACTGAAGCTTTCTTT. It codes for CASSIGETGTEAFF. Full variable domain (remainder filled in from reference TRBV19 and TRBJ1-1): DGGITQSPKYLFRKEGQNVTLSCEQNLNHDAMYWYRQDPGQGLRLIYYSQIVNDFQKGDIAEGYSVSREKKESFPLTVTSAQKNPTAFYLCASSIGETGTEAFFGQGTRLTVV.

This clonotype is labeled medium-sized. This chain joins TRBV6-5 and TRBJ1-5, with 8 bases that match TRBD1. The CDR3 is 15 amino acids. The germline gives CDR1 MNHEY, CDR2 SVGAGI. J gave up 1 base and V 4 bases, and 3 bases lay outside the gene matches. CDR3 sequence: CASSSRQGSNQPQHF. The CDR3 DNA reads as TGTGCCAGCAGTTCACGACAGGGGAGCAATCAGCCCCAGCATTTT.

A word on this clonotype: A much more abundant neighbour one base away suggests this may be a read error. CDR3: CVSSSSLRGGSYNEQFF. In DNA form, the CDR3 reads TGTGTCAGCAGCTCATCCTTGAGGGGGGGATCCTACAATGAGCAGTTCTTC. This chain joins TRBV7-2 and TRBJ2-1; D is perhaps TRBD2 (7 bases). The CDR3 is made up of 17 amino acids. The germline CDR1 and CDR2 sequences are SGHTA and FQGNSA.

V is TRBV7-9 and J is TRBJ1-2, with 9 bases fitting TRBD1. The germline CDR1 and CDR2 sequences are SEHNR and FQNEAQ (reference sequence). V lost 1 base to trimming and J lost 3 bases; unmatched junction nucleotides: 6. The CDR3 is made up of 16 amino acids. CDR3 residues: CASSLGDRVIDYGYTF. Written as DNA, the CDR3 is TGTGCCAGCAGCTTAGGGGACAGGGTTATTGACTATGGCTACACCTTC.

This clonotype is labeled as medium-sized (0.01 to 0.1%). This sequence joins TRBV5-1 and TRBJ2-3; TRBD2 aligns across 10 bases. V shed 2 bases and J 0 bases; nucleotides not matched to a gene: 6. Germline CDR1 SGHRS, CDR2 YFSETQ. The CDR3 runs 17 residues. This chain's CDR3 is CASSLAGGFSSTDTQYF. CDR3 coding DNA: TGCGCCAGCAGCTTAGCGGGGGGGTTCTCTAGCACAGATACGCAGTATTTT.

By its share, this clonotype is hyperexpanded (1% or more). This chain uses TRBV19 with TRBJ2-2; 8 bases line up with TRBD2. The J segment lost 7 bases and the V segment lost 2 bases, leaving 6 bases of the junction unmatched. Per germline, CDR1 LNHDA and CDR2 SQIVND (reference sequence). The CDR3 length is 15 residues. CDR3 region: CASSISSGYVGELFF. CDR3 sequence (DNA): TGTGCCAGTAGTATATCTAGCGGGTACGTCGGGGAGCTGTTTTTT.

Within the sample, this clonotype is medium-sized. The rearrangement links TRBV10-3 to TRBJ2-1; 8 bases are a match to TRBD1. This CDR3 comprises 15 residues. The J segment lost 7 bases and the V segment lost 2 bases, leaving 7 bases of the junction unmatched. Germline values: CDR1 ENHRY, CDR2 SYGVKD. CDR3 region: CAISEPDRGGNEQFF. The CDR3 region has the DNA TGTGCCATCAGTGAGCCTGACAGGGGTGGAAATGAGCAGTTCTTC.

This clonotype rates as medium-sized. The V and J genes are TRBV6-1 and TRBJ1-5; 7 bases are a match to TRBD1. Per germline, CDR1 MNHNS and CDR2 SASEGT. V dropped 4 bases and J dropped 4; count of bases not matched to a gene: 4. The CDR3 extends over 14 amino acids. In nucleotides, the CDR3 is TGTGCCAGCAGTGTCGGACAGGCGAATCAGCCCCAGCATTTT. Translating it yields CASSVGQANQPQHF.

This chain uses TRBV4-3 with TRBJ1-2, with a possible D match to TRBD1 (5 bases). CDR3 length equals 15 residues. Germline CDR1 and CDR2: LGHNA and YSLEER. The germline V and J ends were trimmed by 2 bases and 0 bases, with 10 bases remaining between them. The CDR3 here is CASSQSGATNYGYTF. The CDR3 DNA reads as TGCGCCAGCAGCCAATCCGGGGCTACTAACTATGGCTACACCTTC.

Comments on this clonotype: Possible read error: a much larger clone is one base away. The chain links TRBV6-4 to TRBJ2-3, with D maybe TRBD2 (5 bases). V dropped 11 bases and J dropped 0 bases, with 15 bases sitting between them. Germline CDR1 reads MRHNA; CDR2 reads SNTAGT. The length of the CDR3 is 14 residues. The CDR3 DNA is TGTGCCTGCGCAGCGGTCCCGAGCACAGATACGCAGTATTTT. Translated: CACAAVPSTDTQYF.